The following is a T cell receptor beta chain sequence with its context. Measured with immunoSEQ multiplex PCR; TCRdb has only the in-frame clones, and not every one. Of around 130,000 clones in the sample, 90% were seen once. This specimen comes from a study of blood T cell repertoires in COVID-19. The ends were cut back, 5 bases at V and 3 bases at J, with 12 bases in the middle. Per germline, CDR1 SGHNT and CDR2 YYREEE (reference sequence). The CDR3 covers 14 residues. The TCR comes from a man aged 45-60 years with active COVID-19. The source material was peripheral blood. The J gene is TRBJ1-3, the V gene TRBV5-4, with TRBD1 as a possible D gene (6 bases). CDR3 sequence reads: CASSSQGGGNTIYF. The CDR3 nucleotides read TGTGCCAGCAGTTCACAGGGTGGTGGAAACACCATATATTTT.